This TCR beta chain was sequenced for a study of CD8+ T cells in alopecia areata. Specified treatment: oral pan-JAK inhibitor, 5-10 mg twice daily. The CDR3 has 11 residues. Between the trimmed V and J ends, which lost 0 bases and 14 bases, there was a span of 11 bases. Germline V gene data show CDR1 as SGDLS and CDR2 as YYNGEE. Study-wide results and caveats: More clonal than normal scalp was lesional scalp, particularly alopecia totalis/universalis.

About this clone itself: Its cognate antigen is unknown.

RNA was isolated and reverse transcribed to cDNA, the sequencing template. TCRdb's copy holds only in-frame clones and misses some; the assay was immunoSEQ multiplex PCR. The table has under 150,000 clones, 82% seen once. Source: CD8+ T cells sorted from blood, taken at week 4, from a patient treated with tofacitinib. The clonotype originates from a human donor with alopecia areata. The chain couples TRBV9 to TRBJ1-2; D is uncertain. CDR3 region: CASSVGRSWTF. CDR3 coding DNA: TGTGCCAGCAGCGTAGGACGGTCATGGACCTTC.